This is a list of T cell receptor beta chains from one sample in a study of T cell responses to AZD1222 COVID-19 vaccine. Produced via immunoSEQ multiplex PCR; TCRdb's table is partial and in-frame only. There are 110,000 or so clones in the sample; approximately 89% occur only once, and over 3% lies in the top ten. Sequencing used peripheral blood, obtained on day 0 of MenACWY control vaccination. The receptor set was obtained from an adult in good health. Each CDR3 is given with its conserved first and last residue. A D gene is named only where the DNA matches it firmly. The listing skips clone size in some rows; elsewhere it reads once, few, many or a size class.

TRBJ1-2 TRBV29-1 TRBD1 once TGCAGCGTTGTCGGCACCGGGACAGGGGATGGCTACACCTTC CSVVGTGTGDGYTF
TRBJ1-3 TRBV5-4 TRBD1 - TGTGCCAGCAGCCTGACAGGGGACCCCTCTGGAAACACCATATATTTT CASSLTGDPSGNTIYF
TRBJ2-2 TRBV30 TRBD1 once TGTGCCTGGAAGGGTAACAGGGGGTTGGGGGAGCTGTTTTTT CAWKGNRGLGELFF
TRBJ1-5 TRBV19 - once TGTGCCAGTAGTATCGGGACTCCTAATCAGCCCCAGCATTTT CASSIGTPNQPQHF
TRBJ2-7 TRBV29-1 - - TGCAGCGTTGAAGACCCCAAGCAGGAGCAGTACTTC CSVEDPKQEQYF
TRBJ1-2 TRBV4-1 - - TGCGCCAGCAGCCCACACAGTGAAAACTATGGCTACACCTTC CASSPHSENYGYTF
TRBJ2-3 TRBV5-4 TRBD1 - TGTGCCAGCAGCATCCGGGACAGGGTGGGAGATACGCAGTATTTT CASSIRDRVGDTQYF
TRBJ2-5 TRBV13 - medium-sized TGTGCCAGCAGCTTAGTTGGCGGAGCGGACCAAGAGACCCAGTACTTC CASSLVGGADQETQYF
TRBJ2-1 TRBV7-3 - - TGTGCCAGCAGCTCGACAGGACTATACAATGAGCAGTTCTTC CASSSTGLYNEQFF
TRBJ1-2 TRBV5-1 TRBD1 - TGCGCCAGCAGCAGAGGACAGGGTCGAGGGTATGGCTACACCTTC CASSRGQGRGYGYTF
TRBJ1-2 TRBV7-6 TRBD1 - TGTGCCAGCAGCCAAAGTCCCGGGACAGGGGACTATGGCTACACCTTC CASSQSPGTGDYGYTF
TRBJ1-4 TRBV9 - once TGTGCCAGCAGCGTGGGGGGCCCCAGGCACGAAAAACTGTTTTTT CASSVGGPRHEKLFF
TRBJ2-7 TRBV6-2/TRBV6-3 TRBD1 - TGTGCCAGCAGCCGGACAGGGGGCGACTACGAGCAGTACTTC CASSRTGGDYEQYF
TRBJ2-2 TRBV18 TRBD2 - TGTGCCAGCTCACGCGGGGGGGCCAACACCGGGGAGCTGTTTTTT CASSRGGANTGELFF
TRBJ2-7 TRBV5-1 - - TGCGCCAGCGCCCCTCAGGGCTATTACGAGCAGTACTTC CASAPQGYYEQYF
TRBJ2-1 TRBV28 TRBD2 - TGTGCCAGCAGAATGACTAGCGGGGGGAAAAATGAGCAGTTCTTC CASRMTSGGKNEQFF
TRBJ1-5 TRBV21-1 - - TGTGCCAGCAGCCCGACAGGGGGAGGCAATCAGCCCCAGCATTTT CASSPTGGGNQPQHF
TRBJ2-2 TRBV5-1 TRBD2 - TGCGCCAGCAGCTTGGGGACTAGTGGAGGGGAGCTGTTTTTT CASSLGTSGGELFF
TRBJ1-6 TRBV7-9 - - TGTGCCAGCAGCTTAAGGACAGATAATTCACCCCTCCACTTT CASSLRTDNSPLHF
TRBJ1-5 TRBV4-1 - - TGCGCCAGCAGCCAAGTCTGGGGAGGAGTTAGCAATCAGCCCCAGCATTTT CASSQVWGGVSNQPQHF
TRBJ2-3 TRBV24-1 TRBD2 - TGTGCCACCAGTGATAACGGACTAGCCCCCATTTATACGCAGTATTTT CATSDNGLAPIYTQYF
TRBJ2-2 TRBV11-2 - - TGTGCCAGCAGCCCGAGGGGGACTACCGGGTCCGGGGAGCTGTTTTTT CASSPRGTTGSGELFF
TRBJ2-4 TRBV7-2 - - TGTGCCAGCAGCTATCAGGGGCCCAAGGCCAAAAACATTCAGTACTTC CASSYQGPKAKNIQYF
TRBJ1-6 TRBV30 TRBD1 - TGTGCCTGGAGTGTATTCCAGGGGGGCTCACCCCTCCACTTT CAWSVFQGGSPLHF
TRBJ1-1 TRBV10-2 - - TGCGCCAGCAGTTCAGGCTTTACGAGCACTGAAGCTTTCTTT CASSSGFTSTEAFF
TRBJ2-7 TRBV5-1 - - TGCGCCAGCAGCTTGTGGGGGGCGCGCGACGAGCAGTACTTC CASSLWGARDEQYF
TRBJ1-6 TRBV7-9 - - TGTGCCAGCAGCTACACGAAGGGAACATCCTCCTATAATTCACCCCTCCACTTT CASSYTKGTSSYNSPLHF
TRBJ1-4 TRBV18 - - TGTGCCAGCTCACCACAGGCAGATTCTAATGAAAAACTGTTTTTT CASSPQADSNEKLFF
TRBJ1-2 TRBV7-2 - - TGTGCCAGCAGCTTAGCGCGGTCAGGCGACGGCTACACCTTC CASSLARSGDGYTF
TRBJ2-7 TRBV14 - - TGTGCCAGCAGCCAAGACGGGTTGGCCCACGAGCAGTACTTC CASSQDGLAHEQYF
TRBJ1-1 TRBV5-1 - - TGCGCCAGCAGCTTGACCGGTTCGAACACTGAAGCTTTCTTT CASSLTGSNTEAFF
TRBJ1-3 TRBV9 - - TGTGCCAGCAGCGTAGAAGCCGTCTCTGGAAACACCATATATTTT CASSVEAVSGNTIYF
TRBJ1-5 TRBV6-2/TRBV6-3 - - TGTGCCAGCAGTTACTCGGGCAGGGCCAATCAGCCCCAGCATTTT CASSYSGRANQPQHF
TRBJ2-2 TRBV9 - - TGTGCCAGCAGCTCATTTTCAGGGAACACCGGGGAGCTGTTTTTT CASSSFSGNTGELFF
TRBJ1-6 TRBV4-1 - - TGCGCCAGCAGCCAAGAGCGGCAGGGCTATAATTCACCCCTCCACTTT CASSQERQGYNSPLHF
TRBJ2-1 TRBV3-1/TRBV3-2 TRBD2 - TGTGCCAGCAGCCAAGAAGGTGGTAGCGGGGGGATCCCCTACAATGAGCAGTTCTTC CASSQEGGSGGIPYNEQFF
TRBJ2-6 TRBV7-9 - - TGTGCCAGCAGCCCGGGACGGCCCGCTTTTGGGGGGGCCAACGTCCTGACTTTC CASSPGRPAFGGANVLTF
TRBJ2-7 TRBV6-2/TRBV6-3 - - TGTGCCAGCAGTTACTGGAGCGGCGAGCAGTACTTC CASSYWSGEQYF
TRBJ1-1 TRBV2 TRBD1 - TGTGCCAGCAGTGATGGACAGGGATTGAACACTGAAGCTTTCTTT CASSDGQGLNTEAFF
TRBJ2-2 TRBV2 TRBD1 - TGTGCCAGCAATCCTGGACAGGGTAACACCGGGGAGCTGTTTTTT CASNPGQGNTGELFF
TRBJ1-1 TRBV27 - - TGTGCCAGCACCTTGGCCGGGGGAGGCACTGAAGCTTTCTTT CASTLAGGGTEAFF
TRBJ2-5 TRBV28 - - TGTGCCAGCAGTTTAACCGGGCCTTCTTCCAGGGAGACCCAGTACTTC CASSLTGPSSRETQYF
TRBJ1-1 TRBV10-1 TRBD1 - TGCGCCAGCAGCCGGACAGGGATAGAAGCTTTCTTT CASSRTGIEAFF
TRBJ1-2 TRBV12-3/TRBV12-4 - once TGTGCCAGCAGTTTAGGGCCGAACTATGGCTACACCTTC CASSLGPNYGYTF
TRBJ1-5 TRBV28 - - TGTGCCAGCAGTTTATCCCCTAATCAGCCCCAGCATTTT CASSLSPNQPQHF
TRBJ2-3 TRBV7-9 - - TGTGCCAGCAGCTTAGATCTTGCGGGGCGCACAGATACGCAGTATTTT CASSLDLAGRTDTQYF
TRBJ1-1 TRBV9 - - TGTGCCAGCAGCATTACCTCCGGGACTAACACTGAAGCTTTCTTT CASSITSGTNTEAFF
TRBJ1-1 TRBV6-5 - - TGTGCCAGCAGCCCCGTCCGGGTTTCGGTCACTGAAGCTTTCTTT CASSPVRVSVTEAFF
TRBJ2-2 TRBV16 - once TGTGCCAGCAGCCAAGACACCGGGGAGCTGTTTTTT CASSQDTGELFF
TRBJ1-5 TRBV27 - - TGTGCCAGCAGGTCCGGGACCTGGGGCAATCAGCCCCAGCATTTT CASRSGTWGNQPQHF
TRBJ1-6 TRBV6-2/TRBV6-3 TRBD1 - TGTGCCAGCAGTTGGGGGGACAGGGTCAATTCACCCCTCCACTTT CASSWGDRVNSPLHF
TRBJ1-6 TRBV19 - - TGTGCCAGTAGTATGGATTGGCCTTCACCCCTCCACTTT CASSMDWPSPLHF
TRBJ1-2 TRBV3-1/TRBV3-2 - - TGTGCCAGCAGCCCAGCCCAGACTTACGTTGGGGGCTATGGCTACACCTTC CASSPAQTYVGGYGYTF
TRBJ2-2 TRBV5-1 - - TGCGCCAGCAGGAGGGACTTGAACACCGGGGAGCTGTTTTTT CASRRDLNTGELFF
TRBJ1-1 TRBV6-5 - - TGTGCCAGTAGGGCTTTTGGGAACACTGAAGCTTTCTTT CASRAFGNTEAFF